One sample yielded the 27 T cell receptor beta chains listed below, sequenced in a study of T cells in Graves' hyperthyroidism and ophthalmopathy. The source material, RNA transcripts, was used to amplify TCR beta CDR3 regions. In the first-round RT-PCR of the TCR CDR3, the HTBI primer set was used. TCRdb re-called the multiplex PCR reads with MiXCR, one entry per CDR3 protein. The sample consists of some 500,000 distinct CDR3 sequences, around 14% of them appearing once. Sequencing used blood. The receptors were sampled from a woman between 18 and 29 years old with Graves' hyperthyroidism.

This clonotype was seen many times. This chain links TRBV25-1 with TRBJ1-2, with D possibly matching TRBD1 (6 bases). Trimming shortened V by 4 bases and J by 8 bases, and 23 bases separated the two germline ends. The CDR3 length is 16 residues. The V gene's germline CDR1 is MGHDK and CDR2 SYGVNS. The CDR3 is CASSGPPGAPMVGYTF. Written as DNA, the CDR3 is TGTGCCAGCAGTGGCCCCCCAGGGGCCCCAATGGTCGGCTACACCTTC.

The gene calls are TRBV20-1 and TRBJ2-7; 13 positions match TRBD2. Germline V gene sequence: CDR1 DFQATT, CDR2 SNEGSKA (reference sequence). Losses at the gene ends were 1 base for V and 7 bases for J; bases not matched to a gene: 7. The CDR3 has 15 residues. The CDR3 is CSARGTSGRVLEQYF. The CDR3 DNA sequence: TGCAGTGCTAGAGGAACTAGCGGGAGGGTATTAGAGCAGTACTTC.

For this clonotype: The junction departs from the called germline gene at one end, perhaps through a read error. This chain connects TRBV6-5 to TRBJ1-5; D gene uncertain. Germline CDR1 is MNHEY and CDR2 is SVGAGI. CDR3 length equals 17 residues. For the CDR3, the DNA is TGTGACAGCAGTTACTCGATTCGACACTCATTAGATCAGCCCCAGCATTTT. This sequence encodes CDSSYSIRHSLDQPQHF.

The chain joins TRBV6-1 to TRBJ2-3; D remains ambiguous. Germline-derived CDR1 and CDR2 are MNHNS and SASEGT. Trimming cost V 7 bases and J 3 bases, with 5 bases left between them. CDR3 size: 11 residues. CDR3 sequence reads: CASIGTDTQYF. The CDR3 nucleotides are TGTGCCAGCATTGGAACAGATACGCAGTATTTT.

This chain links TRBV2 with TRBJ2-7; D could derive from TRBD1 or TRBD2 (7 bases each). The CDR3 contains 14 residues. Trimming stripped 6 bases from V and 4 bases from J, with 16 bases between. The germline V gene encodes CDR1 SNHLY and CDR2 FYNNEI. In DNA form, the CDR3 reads TGTGCCAGCAGCGGACAGGAGGGGGGGTACGAGCAGTACTTC. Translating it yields CASSGQEGGYEQYF.

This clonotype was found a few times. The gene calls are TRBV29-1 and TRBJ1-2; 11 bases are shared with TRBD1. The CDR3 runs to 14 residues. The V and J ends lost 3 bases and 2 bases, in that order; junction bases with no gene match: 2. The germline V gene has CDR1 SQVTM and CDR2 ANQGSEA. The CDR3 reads CSVEGTGGNYGYTF. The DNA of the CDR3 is TGCAGCGTTGAGGGGACAGGGGGAAACTATGGCTACACCTTC. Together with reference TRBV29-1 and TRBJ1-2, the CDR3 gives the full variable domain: SAVISQKPSRDICQRGTSLTIQCQVDSQVTMMFWYRQQPGQSLTLIATANQGSEATYESGFVIDKFPISRPNLTFSTLTVSNMSPEDSSIYLCSVEGTGGNYGYTFGSGTRLTVV.

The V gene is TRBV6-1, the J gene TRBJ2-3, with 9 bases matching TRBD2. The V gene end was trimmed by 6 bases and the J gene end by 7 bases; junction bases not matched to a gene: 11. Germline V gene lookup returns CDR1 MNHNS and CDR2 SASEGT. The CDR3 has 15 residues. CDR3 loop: CASSVAGEEGNTQYF. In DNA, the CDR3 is TGTGCCAGCAGCGTAGCGGGAGAGGAAGGGAATACGCAGTATTTT.

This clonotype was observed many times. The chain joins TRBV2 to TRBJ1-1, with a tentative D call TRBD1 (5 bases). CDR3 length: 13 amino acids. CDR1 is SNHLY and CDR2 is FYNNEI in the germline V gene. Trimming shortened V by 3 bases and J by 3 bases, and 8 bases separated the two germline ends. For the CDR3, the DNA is TGTGCCAGCAGTGAGGGGGGGGACACTGAAGCTTTCTTT. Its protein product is CASSEGGDTEAFF.

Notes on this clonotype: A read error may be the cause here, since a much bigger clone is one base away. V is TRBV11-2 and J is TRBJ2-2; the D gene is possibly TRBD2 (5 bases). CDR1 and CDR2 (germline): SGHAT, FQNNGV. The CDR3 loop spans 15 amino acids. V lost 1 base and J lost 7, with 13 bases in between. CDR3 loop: CASSLVGVLVGELFF. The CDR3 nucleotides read TGTGCCAGCAGCTTAGTGGGAGTTTTGGTCGGGGAGCTGTTTTTT.

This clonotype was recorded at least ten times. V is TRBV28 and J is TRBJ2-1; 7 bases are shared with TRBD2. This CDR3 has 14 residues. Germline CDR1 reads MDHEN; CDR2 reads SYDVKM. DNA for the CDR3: TGTGCTACAAGGAGGGCTAGCGGAACTCTCGAGCAGTTCTTC. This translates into CATRRASGTLEQFF.

CDR3 bases: TGCGCCAGCAGCTTGGCCTCCGGGACAGGGGAGCGGGAGCAGTACGTC. It specifies CASSLASGTGEREQYV. V and J are TRBV5-1 and TRBJ2-7; 10 bases are a match to TRBD1. CDR3 size: 16 residues. CDR1 and CDR2 from the germline V gene are SGHRS and YFSETQ. With V trimmed by 0 bases and J by 7 bases, 10 bases remained unmatched.

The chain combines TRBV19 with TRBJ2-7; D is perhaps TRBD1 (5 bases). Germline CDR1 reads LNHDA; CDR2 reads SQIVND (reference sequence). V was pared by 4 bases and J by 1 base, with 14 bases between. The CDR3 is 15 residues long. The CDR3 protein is CASSTKTAHSYEQYF. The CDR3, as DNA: TGTGCCAGTAGTACTAAGACAGCCCATTCCTACGAGCAGTACTTC.

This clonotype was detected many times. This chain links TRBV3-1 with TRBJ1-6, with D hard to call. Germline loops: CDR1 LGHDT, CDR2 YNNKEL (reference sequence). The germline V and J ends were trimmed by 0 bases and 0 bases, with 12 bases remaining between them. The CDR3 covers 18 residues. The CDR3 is CASSQERHGSSYNSPLHF. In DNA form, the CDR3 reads TGTGCCAGCAGCCAAGAAAGGCACGGAAGCTCCTATAATTCACCCCTCCACTTT.

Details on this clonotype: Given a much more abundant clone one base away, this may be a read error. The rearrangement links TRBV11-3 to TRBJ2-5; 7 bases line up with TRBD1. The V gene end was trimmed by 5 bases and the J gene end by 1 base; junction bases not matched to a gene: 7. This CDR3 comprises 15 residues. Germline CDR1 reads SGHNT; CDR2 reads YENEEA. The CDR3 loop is CASSRTTGAQETQYF. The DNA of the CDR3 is TGTGCCAGCAGCCGGACAACAGGGGCCCAAGAGACCCAGTACTTC. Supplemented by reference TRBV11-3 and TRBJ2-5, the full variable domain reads EAGVVQSPRYKIIEKKQPVAFWCNPISGHNTLYWYLQNLGQGPELLIRYENEEAVDDSQLPKDRFSAERLKGVDSTLKIQPAELGDSAVYLCASSRTTGAQETQYFGPGTRLLVL.

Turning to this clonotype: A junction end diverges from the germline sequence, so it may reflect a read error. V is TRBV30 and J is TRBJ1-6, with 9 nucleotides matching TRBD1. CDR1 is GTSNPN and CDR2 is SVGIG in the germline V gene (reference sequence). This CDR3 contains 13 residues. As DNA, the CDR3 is TGTGACTGGCGGACAGGGGTTAATTCACCCCTCCACTTT. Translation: CDWRTGVNSPLHF.

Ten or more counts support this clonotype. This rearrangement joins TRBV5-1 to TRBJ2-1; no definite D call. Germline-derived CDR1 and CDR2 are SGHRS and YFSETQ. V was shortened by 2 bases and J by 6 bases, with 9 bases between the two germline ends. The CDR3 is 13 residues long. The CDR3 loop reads CASSLRISNEQFF. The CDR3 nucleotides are TGCGCCAGCAGCTTAAGGATTTCCAATGAGCAGTTCTTC.

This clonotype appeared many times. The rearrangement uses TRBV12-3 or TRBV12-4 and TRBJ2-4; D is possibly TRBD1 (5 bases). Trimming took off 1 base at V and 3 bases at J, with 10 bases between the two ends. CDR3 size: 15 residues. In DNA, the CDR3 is TGTGCCAGCAGTTTAGACAGGACCGTCAAAAACATTCAGTACTTC. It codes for CASSLDRTVKNIQYF.

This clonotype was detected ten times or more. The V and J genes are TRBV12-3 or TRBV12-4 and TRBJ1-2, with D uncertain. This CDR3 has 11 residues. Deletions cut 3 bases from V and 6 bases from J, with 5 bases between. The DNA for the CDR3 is TGTGCCAGCAGTTTTTCAGATGGCTACACCTTC. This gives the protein CASSFSDGYTF.

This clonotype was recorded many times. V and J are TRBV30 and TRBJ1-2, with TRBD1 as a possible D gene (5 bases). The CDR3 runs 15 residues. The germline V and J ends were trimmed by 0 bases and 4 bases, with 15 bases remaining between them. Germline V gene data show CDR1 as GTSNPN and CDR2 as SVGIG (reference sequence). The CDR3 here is CAWSVRRDSSYGYTF. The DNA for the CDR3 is TGTGCCTGGAGTGTACGTCGGGACTCCTCCTATGGCTACACCTTC.

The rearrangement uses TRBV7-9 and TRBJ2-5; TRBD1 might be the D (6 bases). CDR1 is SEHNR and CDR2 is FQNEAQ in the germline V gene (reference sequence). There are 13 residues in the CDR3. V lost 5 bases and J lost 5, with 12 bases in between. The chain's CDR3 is CASSQGIEETQYF. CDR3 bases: TGTGCCAGCAGCCAGGGGATTGAGGAGACCCAGTACTTC.

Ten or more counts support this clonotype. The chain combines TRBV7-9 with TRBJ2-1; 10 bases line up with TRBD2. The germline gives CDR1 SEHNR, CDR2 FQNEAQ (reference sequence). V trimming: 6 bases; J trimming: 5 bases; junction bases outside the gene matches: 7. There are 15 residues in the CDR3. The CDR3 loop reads CASRGGLAVNNEQFF. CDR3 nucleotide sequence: TGTGCCAGCAGGGGAGGACTAGCGGTGAACAATGAGCAGTTCTTC.

CDR3 DNA sequence: TGCAGCGTCCTAACAGGGACATTTACCTACGAGCAGTACTTC. Translated: CSVLTGTFTYEQYF. This chain connects TRBV29-1 to TRBJ2-7, with D perhaps matching TRBD1 (6 bases). Deletions cut 6 bases from V and 2 bases from J, with 17 bases between. The CDR3 is made up of 14 amino acids. Germline CDR1 SQVTM, CDR2 ANQGSEA.

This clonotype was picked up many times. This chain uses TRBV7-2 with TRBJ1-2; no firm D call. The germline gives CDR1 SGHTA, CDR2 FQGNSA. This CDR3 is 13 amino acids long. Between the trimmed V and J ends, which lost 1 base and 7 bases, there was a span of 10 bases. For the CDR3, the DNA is TGTGCCAGCAGCTTAGAGGGTTTAGGTGGCTACACCTTC. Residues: CASSLEGLGGYTF. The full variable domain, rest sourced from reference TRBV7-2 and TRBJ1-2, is GAGVSQSPSNKVTEKGKDVELRCDPISGHTALYWYRQSLGQGLEFLIYFQGNSAPDKSGLPSDRFSAERTGGSVSTLTIQRTQQEDSAVYLCASSLEGLGGYTFGSGTRLTVV.

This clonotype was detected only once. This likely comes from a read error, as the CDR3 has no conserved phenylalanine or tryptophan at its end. The CDR3 reads CASKLGSPGSYGYTL. In nucleotides, the CDR3 is TGTGCCAGCAAGTTAGGGTCCCCCGGATCCTATGGCTACACCCTC. The chain recombines TRBV12-3 or TRBV12-4 with TRBJ1-2, with D uncertain. V was pared by 7 bases and J by 4 bases, with 19 bases between. The CDR3 covers 15 residues.

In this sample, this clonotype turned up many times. Written as DNA, the CDR3 is TGTGCCAGCAGTTGGGGGGAAAAACTGTTTTTT. Translating it yields CASSWGEKLFF. The rearrangement joins TRBV12-3 or TRBV12-4 to TRBJ1-4, with a tentative D call TRBD1 (5 bases). Trimming removed 4 bases at V and 8 bases at J, with 5 bases between. This CDR3 spans 11 amino acids.

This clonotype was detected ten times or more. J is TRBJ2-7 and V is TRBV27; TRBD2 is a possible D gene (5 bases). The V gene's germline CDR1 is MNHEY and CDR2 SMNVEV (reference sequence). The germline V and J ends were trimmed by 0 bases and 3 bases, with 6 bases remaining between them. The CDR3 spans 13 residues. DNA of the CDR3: TGTGCCAGCAGTTTATCTACTAGCTACGAGCAGTACTTC. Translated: CASSLSTSYEQYF.

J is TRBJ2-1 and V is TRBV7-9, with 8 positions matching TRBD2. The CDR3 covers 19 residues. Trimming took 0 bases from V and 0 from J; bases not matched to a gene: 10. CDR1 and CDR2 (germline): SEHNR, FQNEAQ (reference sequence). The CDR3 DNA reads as TGTGCCAGCAGCTTAGCGCTCGCGGGAGGACGAAGCTCCTACAATGAGCAGTTCTTC. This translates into CASSLALAGGRSSYNEQFF.